Sequencing of this T cell receptor beta chain was carried out in a study of T cell repertoires in cytomegalovirus infection. Study as a whole: TCR beta signatures that were public indicated CMV infection and matching HLA type. General observations from the study: Carriage of CMV together with the relevant HLA was identifiable through cumulative public TCR beta family frequency. HLA-C-restricted CMV-specific TCR beta clonotypes prevailed in the ex vivo response.

TCRdb fed the reads into MiXCR, producing one record per CDR3 protein. The table shows some 220,000 distinct CDR3 sequences, with more than 9% occurring only once. Germline assignment: CDR1 LNHDA and CDR2 SQIVND (reference sequence). This CDR3 is built from 15 residues. V was shortened by 5 bases and J by 8 bases, with 21 bases between the two germline ends. About this clonotype itself: Its target is not known. A much larger clone lies one base from this, so it may be a read error.

The specimen sequenced was PBMCs. V usage is TRBV19 and J usage is TRBJ2-5, with D maybe TRBD2 (7 bases). The receptor was derived from a human donor in good health (CMV status not recorded). Some clones in this sample may be carry-over from other donors' samples. The CDR3 sequence is CASSGGGQQRDTQYF. For the CDR3, the DNA is TGTGCCAGTAGTGGGGGGGGCCAGCAACGAGATACCCAGTACTTC.